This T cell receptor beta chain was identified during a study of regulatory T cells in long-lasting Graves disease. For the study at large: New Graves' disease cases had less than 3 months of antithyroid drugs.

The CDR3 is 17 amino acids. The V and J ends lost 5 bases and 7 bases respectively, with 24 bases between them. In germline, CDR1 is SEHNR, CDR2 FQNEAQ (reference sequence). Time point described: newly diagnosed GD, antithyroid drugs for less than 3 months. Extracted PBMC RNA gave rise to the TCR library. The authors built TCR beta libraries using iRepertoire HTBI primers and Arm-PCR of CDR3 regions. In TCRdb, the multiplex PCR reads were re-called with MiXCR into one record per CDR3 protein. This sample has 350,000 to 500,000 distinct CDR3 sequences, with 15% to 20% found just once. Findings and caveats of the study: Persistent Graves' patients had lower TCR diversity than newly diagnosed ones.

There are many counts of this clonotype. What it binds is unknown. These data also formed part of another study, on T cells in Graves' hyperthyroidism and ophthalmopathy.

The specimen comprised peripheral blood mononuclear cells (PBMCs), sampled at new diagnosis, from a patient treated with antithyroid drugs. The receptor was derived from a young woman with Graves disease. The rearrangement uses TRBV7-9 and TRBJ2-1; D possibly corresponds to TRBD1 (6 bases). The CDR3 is CASSPTPLLGGRNEQFF. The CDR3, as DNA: TGTGCCAGCAGCCCAACCCCCCTCCTAGGGGGAAGGAATGAGCAGTTCTTC.